The source of this TCR beta chain is a study of regulatory T cells in long-lasting Graves disease. The CDR3 sequence is 15 residues long. The V gene lost 0 bases and the J gene lost 3 bases, with 14 bases spanning the gap. Germline V lookup: CDR1 DFQATT, CDR2 SNEGSKA (reference sequence). Described time point: newly diagnosed GD, antithyroid drugs for less than 3 months. Scientists built the TCR library using RNA that was extracted from PBMCs. Investigators prepared the TCR beta libraries by applying iRepertoire HTBI primers and Arm-PCR of CDR3 regions. TCRdb re-analysed the multiplex PCR reads in MiXCR, keeping a single row per CDR3 protein. The table lists roughly 510,000 distinct CDR3 sequences, roughly 15% of them singletons, with 12% in the top ten. These records were also assigned to another study, of T cells in Graves' hyperthyroidism and ophthalmopathy. From that second work: HTBI primers were used for first-round RT-PCR of the TCR CDR3.

The sequence derives from a man between 18 and 29 years old with Graves disease. This material consisted of peripheral blood mononuclear cells (PBMCs), taken at new diagnosis, from a patient treated with antithyroid drugs. The V gene is TRBV20-1, the J gene TRBJ1-1, with D tentatively TRBD1 (6 bases). The CDR3 nucleotides read TGCAGTGCTAGAGATCGAAGGGACACGTACACTGAAGCTTTCTTT. The encoded protein is CSARDRRDTYTEAFF.